This is a list of T cell receptor beta chains from one sample in a study of vaccination effects on CD4 cells after COVID-19. Clones were read by immunoSEQ multiplex PCR, and TCRdb kept only the in-frame ones, dropping some. The table includes approximately 28,000 clones, 75% to 90% detected once. For these receptors, no antigen is known. Sequencing was performed on CD4+ T cells from PBMCs cultured with SARS-CoV-2 spike peptides, taken after COVID-19 vaccination. Receptor source: a human donor who received a COVID-19 vaccine. Some clones in this sample may be carry-over from other donors' samples. Each CDR3 is given without its conserved first and last residue. The D gene is left open where the match is weak.

j_gene: TRBJ1-2; len: 13; v_gene: TRBV18; d_gene: TRBD1; CDR3aa: ASSLVQGARGGYT
j_gene: TRBJ1-1; len: 11; v_gene: TRBV12-5; d_gene: .; CDR3aa: ASGLQGNTEAF
j_gene: TRBJ1-1; len: 12; v_gene: TRBV9; d_gene: .; CDR3aa: ASTGGLGNTEAF
j_gene: TRBJ1-3; len: 13; v_gene: TRBV5-1; d_gene: .; CDR3aa: ASGPGVGTGNTIY
j_gene: TRBJ1-3; len: 10; v_gene: TRBV30; d_gene: .; CDR3aa: AWTRRGNTIY
j_gene: TRBJ2-5; len: 11; v_gene: TRBV10-3; d_gene: .; CDR3aa: AISEQTVSTQY
j_gene: TRBJ2-1; len: 11; v_gene: TRBV12-3/TRBV12-4; d_gene: .; CDR3aa: AITGPPRDEQF
j_gene: TRBJ1-2; len: 14; v_gene: TRBV5-1; d_gene: .; CDR3aa: ASSPTTGTNVDGYT
j_gene: TRBJ1-4; len: 13; v_gene: TRBV3-1/TRBV3-2; d_gene: TRBD1; CDR3aa: ASSQVGTEDEKLF
j_gene: TRBJ2-1; len: 13; v_gene: TRBV2; d_gene: .; CDR3aa: ASRPGGGQYNEQF
j_gene: TRBJ1-5; len: 16; v_gene: TRBV7-3; d_gene: TRBD1; CDR3aa: ASSSRQGAVNGNQPQH
j_gene: TRBJ2-1; len: 13; v_gene: TRBV11-2; d_gene: .; CDR3aa: ASSLVGWQGNEQF
j_gene: TRBJ2-3; len: 11; v_gene: TRBV9; d_gene: .; CDR3aa: ASSVQMADTQY
j_gene: TRBJ1-2; len: 14; v_gene: TRBV11-2; d_gene: TRBD1; CDR3aa: ASSPLQDGTGYGYT
j_gene: TRBJ2-5; len: 12; v_gene: TRBV6-5; d_gene: TRBD1; CDR3aa: ASSYNRGPETQY
j_gene: TRBJ2-3; len: 13; v_gene: TRBV18; d_gene: .; CDR3aa: ASSPGTRVADTQY
j_gene: TRBJ2-1; len: 13; v_gene: TRBV5-6; d_gene: .; CDR3aa: ASSLAGRGVHEQF
j_gene: TRBJ2-7; len: 13; v_gene: TRBV7-2; d_gene: .; CDR3aa: ASSSVDRETPEQY
j_gene: TRBJ1-3; len: 11; v_gene: TRBV5-1; d_gene: .; CDR3aa: ASSLEPKNTIY
j_gene: TRBJ1-4; len: 13; v_gene: TRBV9; d_gene: TRBD1; CDR3aa: ASSVGDRVHEKLF
j_gene: TRBJ1-2; len: 11; v_gene: TRBV18; d_gene: TRBD1; CDR3aa: ASSGQVNYGYT
j_gene: TRBJ2-5; len: 11; v_gene: TRBV5-6; d_gene: .; CDR3aa: ASSLAGRETQY
j_gene: TRBJ2-1; len: 10; v_gene: TRBV29-1; d_gene: TRBD1; CDR3aa: SVGRQGNEQF
j_gene: TRBJ2-3; len: 15; v_gene: TRBV5-1; d_gene: TRBD2; CDR3aa: ASSLPTAGGRTDTQY
j_gene: TRBJ2-1; len: 14; v_gene: TRBV24-1; d_gene: TRBD1; CDR3aa: ATSDWGQGKDNEQF
j_gene: TRBJ2-3; len: 13; v_gene: TRBV5-4; d_gene: TRBD1; CDR3aa: ASSFPGQGTDTQY
j_gene: TRBJ1-1; len: 9; v_gene: TRBV30; d_gene: .; CDR3aa: AWDRNTEAF
j_gene: TRBJ2-3; len: 13; v_gene: TRBV28; d_gene: .; CDR3aa: ASSFVQGGTDTQY
j_gene: TRBJ1-5; len: 11; v_gene: TRBV30; d_gene: .; CDR3aa: AWSRGGEQPQH
j_gene: TRBJ1-1; len: 12; v_gene: TRBV5-1; d_gene: .; CDR3aa: ASSRDTPNTEAF
j_gene: TRBJ2-5; len: 13; v_gene: TRBV24-1; d_gene: TRBD1; CDR3aa: ATSDPGTVQETQY
j_gene: TRBJ1-5; len: 13; v_gene: TRBV19; d_gene: .; CDR3aa: ASTWGGGSNQPQH
j_gene: TRBJ2-5; len: 11; v_gene: TRBV7-9; d_gene: .; CDR3aa: ASSRGSQETQY
j_gene: TRBJ1-3; len: 16; v_gene: TRBV6-6; d_gene: .; CDR3aa: ASSPIVRAANSGNTIY